A selection of T cell receptor beta chains follows, all from one sample in a study of T cell responses to AZD1222 COVID-19 vaccine. Clones were read by immunoSEQ multiplex PCR, and TCRdb kept only the in-frame ones, dropping some. The repertoire holds 85,000 to 90,000 clones, with more than 75% as singletons. The material was peripheral blood, obtained on day 0 of MenACWY control vaccination. The source is an adult in good health. CDR3s include the opening cysteine and the closing phenylalanine or tryptophan. The order of the fields is J gene, D gene, clone size, V gene, CDR3 protein, CDR3 DNA. D genes are given only for firm matches. Some rows mark clone size as missing; the rest say once, few, many or name a class of expanded clone.

>TRBJ2-2|NA|once|TRBV5-1
CASRESFGVTGELFF
TGCGCCAGCAGGGAATCCTTCGGGGTCACCGGGGAGCTGTTTTTT
>TRBJ2-7|NA|once|TRBV21-1
CASRKEYGRPYEQYF
TGTGCCAGCAGAAAAGAGTATGGACGGCCCTACGAGCAGTACTTC
>TRBJ2-7|TRBD1|NA|TRBV7-6
CASSYPGQGLHEQYF
TGTGCCAGCAGTTATCCGGGACAGGGTTTACACGAGCAGTACTTC
>TRBJ1-2|TRBD1|NA|TRBV7-9
CASSNNPDRVDGYTF
TGTGCCAGCAGCAACAACCCGGACAGGGTAGATGGCTACACCTTC
>TRBJ2-1|NA|NA|TRBV11-1
CASSPLGAAYNEQFF
TGTGCCAGCAGCCCCTTGGGGGCCGCCTACAATGAGCAGTTCTTC
>TRBJ1-6|NA|NA|TRBV25-1
CASNGQYNSPLHF
TGTGCCAGCAACGGACAATATAATTCACCCCTCCACTTT
>TRBJ2-1|TRBD2|once|TRBV6-1
CASSEYSSGRVEQFF
TGTGCCAGCAGTGAATATTCTAGCGGGAGGGTTGAGCAGTTCTTC
>TRBJ1-3|TRBD1|NA|TRBV7-2
CASSSQGVGGNTIYF
TGTGCCAGCAGCTCCCAGGGGGTGGGGGGAAACACCATATATTTT
>TRBJ1-2|NA|NA|TRBV6-2/TRBV6-3
CASSSISSNYGYTF
TGTGCCAGCAGTTCCATCTCGTCTAACTATGGCTACACCTTC
>TRBJ2-7|NA|once|TRBV10-1
CASGPQGNEQYF
TGCGCCAGCGGCCCCCAGGGAAACGAGCAGTACTTC
>TRBJ1-2|TRBD1|NA|TRBV5-1
CASSLGTGNGYTF
TGCGCCAGCAGCTTAGGGACAGGGAACGGCTACACCTTC
>TRBJ2-7|TRBD1|NA|TRBV28
CASSPGDRGFGEQYF
TGTGCCAGCAGTCCGGGGGACAGGGGCTTTGGGGAGCAGTACTTC
>TRBJ1-2|NA|NA|TRBV6-2/TRBV6-3
CASSYSTDYGYTF
TGTGCCAGCAGTTACTCGACAGACTATGGCTACACCTTC
>TRBJ2-5|TRBD2|once|TRBV2
CASSGTSGSGETQYF
TGTGCCAGCAGCGGGACTAGCGGGAGTGGGGAGACCCAGTACTTC
>TRBJ1-1|TRBD1|once|TRBV5-1
CASSPGTGTTNTEAFF
TGCGCCAGCAGCCCGGGGACAGGGACAACGAACACTGAAGCTTTCTTT
>TRBJ2-5|NA|NA|TRBV3-1/TRBV3-2
CASSQDMETQYF
TGTGCCAGCAGCCAAGATATGGAGACCCAGTACTTC
>TRBJ2-7|NA|NA|TRBV24-1
CATSESSPGNYEQYF
TGTGCCACCAGTGAATCGTCGCCCGGTAACTACGAGCAGTACTTC
>TRBJ2-1|NA|NA|TRBV18
CASSPRLGEDEQFF
TGTGCCAGCTCACCACGACTAGGAGAGGATGAGCAGTTCTTC
>TRBJ1-6|TRBD1|NA|TRBV11-2
CASSSQGANNSPLHF
TGTGCCAGCAGCTCACAGGGGGCGAATAATTCACCCCTCCACTTT
>TRBJ1-5|NA|NA|TRBV27
CASRGIDGGNQPQHF
TGTGCCAGCAGGGGAATCGACGGTGGCAATCAGCCCCAGCATTTT
>TRBJ1-2|NA|NA|TRBV7-9
CASSPSGPYGYTF
TGTGCCAGCAGCCCCTCCGGGCCCTATGGCTACACCTTC
>TRBJ1-2|NA|NA|TRBV29-1
CSVGVGENYGYTF
TGCAGCGTTGGGGTCGGGGAGAACTATGGCTACACCTTC
>TRBJ2-5|NA|NA|TRBV4-2
CASSQTPLETETQYF
TGTGCCAGCAGCCAGACCCCTTTGGAGACGGAGACCCAGTACTTC
>TRBJ2-7|NA|NA|TRBV28
CASSLGRDGSPYEQYF
TGTGCCAGCAGCCTCGGCCGGGACGGTTCCCCCTACGAGCAGTACTTC
>TRBJ1-5|TRBD1|once|TRBV3-1/TRBV3-2
CASSQRGQGAEQPQHF
TGTGCCAGCAGCCAAAGGGGGCAGGGGGCTGAACAGCCCCAGCATTTT
>TRBJ2-7|NA|NA|TRBV5-1
CASSLGTANYEQYF
TGCGCCAGCAGCCTGGGGACGGCGAATTACGAGCAGTACTTC
>TRBJ2-2|TRBD1|NA|TRBV7-6
CASSLQGADTGELFF
TGTGCCAGCAGTTTACAGGGGGCAGACACCGGGGAGCTGTTTTTT
>TRBJ2-3|TRBD2|NA|TRBV2
CASRPTSGRTDTQYF
TGTGCCAGCAGACCTACTAGCGGGAGAACAGATACGCAGTATTTT
>TRBJ2-3|NA|NA|TRBV2
CASSGTSAYTDTQYF
TGTGCCAGCAGTGGGACATCCGCCTATACAGATACGCAGTATTTT